This TCR beta chain was recovered during a study of shared clonotypes between healthy human individuals. Study information: The donor pool was made up of two women and three men aged 18 to 49.

The CDR3 covers 16 residues. V shed 6 bases, J shed 3 bases, and the junction held 5 bases outside the gene matches. Germline V gives CDR1 SGHVS, CDR2 FQNEAQ. Unsorted PBMC replicate PCRs drew on around 280 ng DNA, representing tens of thousands of T cell genomes. This table comes from immunoSEQ multiplex PCR, and its TCRdb copy is limited to in-frame clones, with some not included. The repertoire holds fewer than 500,000 clones, with 75% to 80% as singletons. Study outcomes and limitations: Specimens sampled were limited to blood, with tissue repertoires likely differing.

Every donor, a Caucasian adult, lived in Nashville, Tennessee. Remarks on this clone: Its antigen is not known.

The rearrangement uses TRBV7-8 and TRBJ2-3, with TRBD2 matching 14 bases. This clonotype was sampled from a woman aged 35 to 49 in good health. Some clones in this sample may be carry-over from other donors' samples. The specimen sequenced was PBMCs. The CDR3 sequence is CASRGLAGEFTDTQYF. CDR3 coding DNA: TGTGCCAGCAGGGGACTAGCGGGAGAGTTTACAGATACGCAGTATTTT.